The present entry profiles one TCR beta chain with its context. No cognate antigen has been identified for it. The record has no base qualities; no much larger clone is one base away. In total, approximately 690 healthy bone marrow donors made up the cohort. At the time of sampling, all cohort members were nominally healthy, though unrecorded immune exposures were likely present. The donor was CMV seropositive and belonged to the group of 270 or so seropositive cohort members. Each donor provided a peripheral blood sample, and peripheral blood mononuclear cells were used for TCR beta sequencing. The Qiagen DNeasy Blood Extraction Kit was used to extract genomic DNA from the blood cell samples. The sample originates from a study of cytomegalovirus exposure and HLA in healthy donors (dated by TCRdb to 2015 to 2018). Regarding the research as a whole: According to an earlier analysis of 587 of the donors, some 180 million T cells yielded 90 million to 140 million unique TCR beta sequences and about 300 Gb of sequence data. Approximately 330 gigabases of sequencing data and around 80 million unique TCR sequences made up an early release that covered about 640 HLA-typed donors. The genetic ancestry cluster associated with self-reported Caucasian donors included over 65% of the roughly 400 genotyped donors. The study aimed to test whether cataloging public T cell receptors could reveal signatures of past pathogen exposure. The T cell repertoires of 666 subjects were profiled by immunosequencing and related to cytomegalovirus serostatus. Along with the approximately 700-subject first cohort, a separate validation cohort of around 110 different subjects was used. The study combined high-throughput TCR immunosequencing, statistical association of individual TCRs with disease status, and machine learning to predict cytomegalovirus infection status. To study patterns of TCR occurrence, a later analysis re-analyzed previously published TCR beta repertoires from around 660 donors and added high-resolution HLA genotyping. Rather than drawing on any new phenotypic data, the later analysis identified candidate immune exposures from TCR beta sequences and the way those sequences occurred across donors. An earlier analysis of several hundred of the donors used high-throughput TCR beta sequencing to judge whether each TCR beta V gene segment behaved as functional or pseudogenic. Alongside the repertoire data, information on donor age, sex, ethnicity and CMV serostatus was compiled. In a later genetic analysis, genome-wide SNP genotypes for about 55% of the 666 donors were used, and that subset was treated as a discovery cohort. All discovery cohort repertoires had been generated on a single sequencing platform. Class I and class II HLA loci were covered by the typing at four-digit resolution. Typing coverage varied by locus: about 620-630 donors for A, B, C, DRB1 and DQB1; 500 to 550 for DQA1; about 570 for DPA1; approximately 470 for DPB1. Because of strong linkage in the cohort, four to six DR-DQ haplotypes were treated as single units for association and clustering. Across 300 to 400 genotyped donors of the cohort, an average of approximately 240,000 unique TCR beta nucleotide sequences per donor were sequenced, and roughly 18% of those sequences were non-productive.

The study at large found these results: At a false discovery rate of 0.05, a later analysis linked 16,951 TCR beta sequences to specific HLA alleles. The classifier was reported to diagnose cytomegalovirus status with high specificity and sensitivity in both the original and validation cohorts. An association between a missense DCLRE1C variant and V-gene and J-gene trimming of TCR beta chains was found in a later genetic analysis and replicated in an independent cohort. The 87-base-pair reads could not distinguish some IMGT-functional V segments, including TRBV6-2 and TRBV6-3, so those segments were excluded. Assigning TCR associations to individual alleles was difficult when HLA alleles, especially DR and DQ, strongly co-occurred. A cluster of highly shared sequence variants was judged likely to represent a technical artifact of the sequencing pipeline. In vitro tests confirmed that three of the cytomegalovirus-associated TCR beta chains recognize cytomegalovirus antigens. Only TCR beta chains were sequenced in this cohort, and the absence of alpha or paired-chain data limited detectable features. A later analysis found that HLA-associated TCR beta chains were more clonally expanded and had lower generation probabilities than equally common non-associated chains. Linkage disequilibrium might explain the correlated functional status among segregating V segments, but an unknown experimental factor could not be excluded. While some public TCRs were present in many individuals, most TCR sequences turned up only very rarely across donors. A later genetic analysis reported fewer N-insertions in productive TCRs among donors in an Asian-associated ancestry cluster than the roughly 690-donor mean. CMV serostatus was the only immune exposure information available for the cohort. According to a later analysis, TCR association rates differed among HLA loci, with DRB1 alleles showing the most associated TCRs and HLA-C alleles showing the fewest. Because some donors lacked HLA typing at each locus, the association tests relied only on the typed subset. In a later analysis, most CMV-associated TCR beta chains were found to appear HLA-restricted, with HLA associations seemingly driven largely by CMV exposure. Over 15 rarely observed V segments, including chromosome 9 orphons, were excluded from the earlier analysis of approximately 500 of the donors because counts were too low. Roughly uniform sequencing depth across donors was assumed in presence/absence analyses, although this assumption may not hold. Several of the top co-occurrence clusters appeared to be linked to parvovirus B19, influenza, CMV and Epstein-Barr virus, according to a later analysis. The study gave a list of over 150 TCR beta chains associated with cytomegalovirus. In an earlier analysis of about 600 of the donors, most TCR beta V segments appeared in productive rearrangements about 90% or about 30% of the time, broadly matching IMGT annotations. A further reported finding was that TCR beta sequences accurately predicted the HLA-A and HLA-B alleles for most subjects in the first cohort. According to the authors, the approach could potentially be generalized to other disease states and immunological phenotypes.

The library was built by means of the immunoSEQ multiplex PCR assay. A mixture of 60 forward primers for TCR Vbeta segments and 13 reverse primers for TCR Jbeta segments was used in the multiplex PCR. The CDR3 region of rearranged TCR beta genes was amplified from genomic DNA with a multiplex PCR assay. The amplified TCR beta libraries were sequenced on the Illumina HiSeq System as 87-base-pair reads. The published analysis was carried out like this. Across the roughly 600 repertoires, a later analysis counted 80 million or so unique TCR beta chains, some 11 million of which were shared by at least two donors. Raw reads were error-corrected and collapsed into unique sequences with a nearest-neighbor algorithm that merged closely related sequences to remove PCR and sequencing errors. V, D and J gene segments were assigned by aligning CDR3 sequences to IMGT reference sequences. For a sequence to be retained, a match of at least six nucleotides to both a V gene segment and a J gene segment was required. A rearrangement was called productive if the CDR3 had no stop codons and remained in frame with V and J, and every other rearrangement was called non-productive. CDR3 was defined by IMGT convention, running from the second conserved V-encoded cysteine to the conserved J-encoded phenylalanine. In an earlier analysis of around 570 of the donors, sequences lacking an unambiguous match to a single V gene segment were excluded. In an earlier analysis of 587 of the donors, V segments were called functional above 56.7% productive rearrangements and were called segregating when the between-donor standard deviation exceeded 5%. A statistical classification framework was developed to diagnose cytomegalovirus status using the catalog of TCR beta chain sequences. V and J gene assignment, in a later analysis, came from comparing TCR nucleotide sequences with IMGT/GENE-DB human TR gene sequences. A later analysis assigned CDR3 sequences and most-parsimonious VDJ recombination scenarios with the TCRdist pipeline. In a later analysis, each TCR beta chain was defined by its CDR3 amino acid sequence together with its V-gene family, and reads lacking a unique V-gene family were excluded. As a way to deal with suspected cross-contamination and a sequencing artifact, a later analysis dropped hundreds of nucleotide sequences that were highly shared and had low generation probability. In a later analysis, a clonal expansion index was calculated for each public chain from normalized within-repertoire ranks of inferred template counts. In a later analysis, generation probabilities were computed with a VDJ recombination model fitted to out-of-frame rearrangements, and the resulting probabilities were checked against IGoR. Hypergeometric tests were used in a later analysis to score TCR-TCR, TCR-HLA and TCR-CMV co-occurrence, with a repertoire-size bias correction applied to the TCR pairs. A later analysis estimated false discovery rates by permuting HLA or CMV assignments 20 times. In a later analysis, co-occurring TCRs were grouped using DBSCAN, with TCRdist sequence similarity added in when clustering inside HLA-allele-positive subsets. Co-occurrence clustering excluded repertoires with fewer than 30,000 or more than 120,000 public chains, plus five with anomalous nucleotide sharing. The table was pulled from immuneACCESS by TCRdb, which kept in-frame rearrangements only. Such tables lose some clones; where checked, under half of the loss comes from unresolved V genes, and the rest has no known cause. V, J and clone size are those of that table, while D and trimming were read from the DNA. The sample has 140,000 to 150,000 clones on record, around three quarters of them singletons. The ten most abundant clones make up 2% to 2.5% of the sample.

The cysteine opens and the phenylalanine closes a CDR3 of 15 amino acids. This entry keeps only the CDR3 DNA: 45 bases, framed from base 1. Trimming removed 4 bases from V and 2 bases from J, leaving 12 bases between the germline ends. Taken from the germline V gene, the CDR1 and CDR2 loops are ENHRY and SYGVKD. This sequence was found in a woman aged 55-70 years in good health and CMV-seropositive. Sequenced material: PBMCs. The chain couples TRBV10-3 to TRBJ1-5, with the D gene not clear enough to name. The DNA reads TGTGCCATCAGTGTAGGGATGGAGGGCAATCAGCCCCAGCATTTT. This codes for CAISVGMEGNQPQHF.